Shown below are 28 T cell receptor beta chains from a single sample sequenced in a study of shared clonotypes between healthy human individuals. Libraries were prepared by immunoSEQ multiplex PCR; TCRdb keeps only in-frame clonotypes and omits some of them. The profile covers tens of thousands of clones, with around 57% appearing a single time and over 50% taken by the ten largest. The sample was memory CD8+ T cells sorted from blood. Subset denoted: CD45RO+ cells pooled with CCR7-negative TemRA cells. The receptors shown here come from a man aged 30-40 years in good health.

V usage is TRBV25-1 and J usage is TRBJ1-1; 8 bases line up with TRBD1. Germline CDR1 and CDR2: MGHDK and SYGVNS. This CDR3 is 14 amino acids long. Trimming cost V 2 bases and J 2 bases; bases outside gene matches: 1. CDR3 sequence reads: CASSEDRGNTEAFF. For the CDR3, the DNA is TGTGCCAGCAGTGAAGACAGGGGAAACACTGAAGCTTTCTTT.

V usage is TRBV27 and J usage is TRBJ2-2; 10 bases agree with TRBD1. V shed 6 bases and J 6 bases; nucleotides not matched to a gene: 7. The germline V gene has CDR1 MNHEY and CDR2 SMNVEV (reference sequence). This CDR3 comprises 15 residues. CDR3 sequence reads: CASSPWTGGSGELFF. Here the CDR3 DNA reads TGTGCCAGCAGCCCCTGGACAGGGGGATCCGGGGAGCTGTTTTTT.

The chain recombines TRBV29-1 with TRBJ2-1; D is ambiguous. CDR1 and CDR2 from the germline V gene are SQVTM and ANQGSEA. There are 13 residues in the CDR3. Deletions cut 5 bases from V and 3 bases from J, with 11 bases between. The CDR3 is CSVLVAYYNEQFF. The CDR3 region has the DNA TGCAGCGTTCTGGTGGCCTACTACAATGAGCAGTTCTTC.

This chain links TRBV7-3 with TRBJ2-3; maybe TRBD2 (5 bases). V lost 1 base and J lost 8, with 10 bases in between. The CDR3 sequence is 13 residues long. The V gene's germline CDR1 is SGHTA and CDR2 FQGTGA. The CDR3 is CASSLREGGTQYF. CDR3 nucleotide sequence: TGTGCCAGCAGCTTAAGGGAAGGAGGTACGCAGTATTTT. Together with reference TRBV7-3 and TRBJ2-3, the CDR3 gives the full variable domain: GAGVSQTPSNKVTEKGKYVELRCDPISGHTALYWYRQSLGQGPEFLIYFQGTGAADDSGLPNDRFFAVRPEGSVSTLKIQRTERGDSAVYLCASSLREGGTQYFGPGTRLTVL.

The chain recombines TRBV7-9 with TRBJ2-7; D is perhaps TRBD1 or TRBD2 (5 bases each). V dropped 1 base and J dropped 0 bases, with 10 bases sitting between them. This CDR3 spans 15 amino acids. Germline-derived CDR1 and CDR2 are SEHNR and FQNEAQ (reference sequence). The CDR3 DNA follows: TGTGCCAGCAGCTTAGGTTCAGGGAGCTCCTACGAGCAGTACTTC. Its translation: CASSLGSGSSYEQYF.

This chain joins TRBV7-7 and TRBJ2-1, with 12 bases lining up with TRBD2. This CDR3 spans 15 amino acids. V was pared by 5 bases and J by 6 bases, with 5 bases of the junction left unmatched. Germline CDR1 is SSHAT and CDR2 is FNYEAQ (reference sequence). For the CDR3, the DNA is TGTGCCAGCAGCAATGGACTAGCGGGACCCAATGAGCAGTTCTTC. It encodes CASSNGLAGPNEQFF.

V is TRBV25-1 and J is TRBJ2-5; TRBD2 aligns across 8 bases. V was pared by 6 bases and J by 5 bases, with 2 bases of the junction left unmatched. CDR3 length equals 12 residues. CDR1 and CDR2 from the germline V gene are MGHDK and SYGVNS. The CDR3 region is CASRGGRETQYF. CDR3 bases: TGTGCCAGCAGAGGCGGGAGGGAGACCCAGTACTTC.

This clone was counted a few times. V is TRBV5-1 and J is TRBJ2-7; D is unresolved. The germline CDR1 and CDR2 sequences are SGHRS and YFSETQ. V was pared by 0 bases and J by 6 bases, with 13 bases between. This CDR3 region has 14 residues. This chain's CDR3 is CASSLAGFMAEQYF. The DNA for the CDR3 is TGCGCCAGCAGCTTGGCCGGGTTCATGGCCGAGCAGTACTTC.

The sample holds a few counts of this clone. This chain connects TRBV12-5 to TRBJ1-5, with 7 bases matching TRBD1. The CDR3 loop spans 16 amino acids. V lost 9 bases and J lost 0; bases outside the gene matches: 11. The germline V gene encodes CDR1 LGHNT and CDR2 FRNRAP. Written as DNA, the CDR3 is TGTGCTAGGCCACAGGGGAGGGATTATAGCAATCAGCCCCAGCATTTT. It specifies CARPQGRDYSNQPQHF.

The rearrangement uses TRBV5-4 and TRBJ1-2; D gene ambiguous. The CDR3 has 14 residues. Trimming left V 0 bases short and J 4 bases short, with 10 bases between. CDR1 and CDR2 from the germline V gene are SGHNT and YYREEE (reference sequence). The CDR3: CASSLDRISYGYTF. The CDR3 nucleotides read TGTGCCAGCAGCTTGGACAGAATATCCTATGGCTACACCTTC.

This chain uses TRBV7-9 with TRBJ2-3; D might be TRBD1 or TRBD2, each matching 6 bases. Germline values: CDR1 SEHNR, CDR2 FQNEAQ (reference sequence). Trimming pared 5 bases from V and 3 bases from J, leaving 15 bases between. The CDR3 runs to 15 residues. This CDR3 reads CASSPKGGQTDTQYF. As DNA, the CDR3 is TGTGCCAGCAGCCCAAAAGGGGGGCAGACAGATACGCAGTATTTT.

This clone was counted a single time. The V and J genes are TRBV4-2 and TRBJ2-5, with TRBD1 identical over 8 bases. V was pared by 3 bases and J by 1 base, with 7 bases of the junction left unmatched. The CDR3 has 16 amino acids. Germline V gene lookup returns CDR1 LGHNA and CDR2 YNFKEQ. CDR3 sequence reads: CASSQPGTGIQETQYF. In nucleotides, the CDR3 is TGTGCCAGCAGCCAGCCCGGGACAGGAATCCAAGAGACCCAGTACTTC.

CDR3: CASSLGQGANEQFF. The CDR3 DNA sequence: TGTGCCAGCAGCTTGGGACAGGGGGCAAATGAGCAGTTCTTC. V is TRBV11-2 and J is TRBJ2-1; 12 bases align to TRBD1. CDR3 length equals 14 residues. V lost 3 bases, J lost 7 bases, and 1 base stayed unmatched. The germline CDR1 and CDR2 sequences are SGHAT and FQNNGV.

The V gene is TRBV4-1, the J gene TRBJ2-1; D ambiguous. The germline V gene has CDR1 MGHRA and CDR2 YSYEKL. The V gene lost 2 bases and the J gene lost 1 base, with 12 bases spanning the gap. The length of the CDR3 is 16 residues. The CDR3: CASSQPLVGSYNEQFF. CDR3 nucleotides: TGCGCCAGCAGCCAACCCCTCGTCGGTTCCTACAATGAGCAGTTCTTC.

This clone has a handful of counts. CDR3 in DNA: TGTGCCAGCAGCAAGGGACTGCCAGATACGCAGTATTTT. Its protein is CASSKGLPDTQYF. This sequence joins TRBV14 and TRBJ2-3; D perhaps matches TRBD2 (6 bases). Germline assignment: CDR1 SGHDN and CDR2 FVKESK. V gave up 5 bases and J gave up 4 bases, with 10 bases separating them. CDR3 size: 13 residues.

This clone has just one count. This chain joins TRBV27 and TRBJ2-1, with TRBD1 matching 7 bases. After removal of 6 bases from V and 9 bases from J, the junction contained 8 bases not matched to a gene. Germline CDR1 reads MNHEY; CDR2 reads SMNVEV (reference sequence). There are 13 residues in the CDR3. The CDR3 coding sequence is TGTGCCAGCAGCGGCAGGGGGTACGGTGAGCAGTTCTTC. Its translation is CASSGRGYGEQFF.

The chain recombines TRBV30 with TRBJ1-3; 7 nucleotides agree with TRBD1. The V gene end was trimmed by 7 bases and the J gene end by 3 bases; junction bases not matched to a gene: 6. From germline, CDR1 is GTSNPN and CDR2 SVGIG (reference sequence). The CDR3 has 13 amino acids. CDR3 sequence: CASNRGNGNTIYF. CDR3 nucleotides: TGTGCCTCAAACAGGGGTAATGGAAACACCATATATTTT.

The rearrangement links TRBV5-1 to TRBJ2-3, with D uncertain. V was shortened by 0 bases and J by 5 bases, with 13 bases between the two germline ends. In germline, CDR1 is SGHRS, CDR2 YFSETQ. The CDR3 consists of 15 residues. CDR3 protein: CASSLDPAVGDTQYF. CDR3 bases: TGCGCCAGCAGCTTGGATCCGGCAGTCGGAGATACGCAGTATTTT.

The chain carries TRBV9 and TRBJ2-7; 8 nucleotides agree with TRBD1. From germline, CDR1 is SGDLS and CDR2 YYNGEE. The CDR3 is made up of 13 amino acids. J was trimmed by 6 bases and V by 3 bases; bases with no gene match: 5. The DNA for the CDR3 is TGTGCCAGCAGCGGGACAGGGTACAGCGAGCAGTACTTC. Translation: CASSGTGYSEQYF.

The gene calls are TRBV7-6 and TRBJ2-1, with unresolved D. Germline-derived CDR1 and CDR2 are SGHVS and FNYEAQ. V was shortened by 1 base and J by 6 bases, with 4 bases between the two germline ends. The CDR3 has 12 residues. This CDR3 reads CASSLGVNEQFF. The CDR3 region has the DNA TGTGCCAGCAGCTTAGGGGTCAATGAGCAGTTCTTC.

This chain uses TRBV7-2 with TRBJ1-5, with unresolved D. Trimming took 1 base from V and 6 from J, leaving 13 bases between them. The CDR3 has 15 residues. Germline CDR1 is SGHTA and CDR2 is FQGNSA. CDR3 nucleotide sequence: TGTGCCAGCAGCTTAGACGTCGGTTTCAGTCAGCCCCAGCATTTT. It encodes CASSLDVGFSQPQHF.

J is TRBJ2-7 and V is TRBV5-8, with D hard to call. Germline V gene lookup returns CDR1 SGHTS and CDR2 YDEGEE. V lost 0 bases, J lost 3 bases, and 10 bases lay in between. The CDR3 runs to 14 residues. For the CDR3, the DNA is TGTGCCAGCAGCTTGGGCCTAAATGTCTACGAGCAGTACTTC. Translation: CASSLGLNVYEQYF. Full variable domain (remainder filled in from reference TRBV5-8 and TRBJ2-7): EAGVTQSPTHLIKTRGQQATLRCSPISGHTSVYWYQQALGLGLQFLLWYDEGEERNRGNFPPRFSGRQFPNYSSELNVNALELEDSALYLCASSLGLNVYEQYFGPGTRLTVT.

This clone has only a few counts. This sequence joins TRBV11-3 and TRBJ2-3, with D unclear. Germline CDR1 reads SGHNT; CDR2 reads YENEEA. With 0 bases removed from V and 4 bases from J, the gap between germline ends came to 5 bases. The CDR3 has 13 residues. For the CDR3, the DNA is TGTGCCAGCAGCTTAGATTGGGCAGATACGCAGTATTTT. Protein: CASSLDWADTQYF.

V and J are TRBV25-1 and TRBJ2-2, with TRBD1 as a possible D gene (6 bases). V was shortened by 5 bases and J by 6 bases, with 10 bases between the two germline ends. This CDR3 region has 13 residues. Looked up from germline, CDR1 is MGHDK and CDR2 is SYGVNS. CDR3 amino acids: CASSNTGSGELFF. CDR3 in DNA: TGTGCCAGCAGTAACACAGGGTCCGGGGAGCTGTTTTTT. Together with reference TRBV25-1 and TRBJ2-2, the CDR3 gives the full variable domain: EADIYQTPRYLVIGTGKKITLECSQTMGHDKMYWYQQDPGMELHLIHYSYGVNSTEKGDLSSESTVSRIRTEHFPLTLESARPSHTSQYLCASSNTGSGELFFGEGSRLTVL.

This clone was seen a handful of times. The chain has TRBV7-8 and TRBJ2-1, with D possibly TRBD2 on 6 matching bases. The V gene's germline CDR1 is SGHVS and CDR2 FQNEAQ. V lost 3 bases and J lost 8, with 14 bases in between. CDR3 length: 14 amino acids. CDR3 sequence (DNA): TGTGCCAGCAGCTTTCAGTACGGGAGAGATGAGCAGTTCTTC. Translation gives CASSFQYGRDEQFF.

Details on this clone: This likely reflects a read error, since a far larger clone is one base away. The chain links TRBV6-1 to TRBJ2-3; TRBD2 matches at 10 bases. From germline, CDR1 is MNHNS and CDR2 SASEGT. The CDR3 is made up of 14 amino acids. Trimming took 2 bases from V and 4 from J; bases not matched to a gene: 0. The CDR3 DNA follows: TGTGCCAGCAGTGAACTAGCGGGAGCAGATACGCAGTATTTT. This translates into CASSELAGADTQYF.

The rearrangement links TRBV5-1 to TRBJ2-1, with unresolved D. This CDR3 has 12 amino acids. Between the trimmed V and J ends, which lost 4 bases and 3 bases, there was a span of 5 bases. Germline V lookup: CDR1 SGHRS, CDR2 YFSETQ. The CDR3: CASSRNYNEQFF. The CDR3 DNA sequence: TGCGCCAGCAGCCGGAACTACAATGAGCAGTTCTTC.

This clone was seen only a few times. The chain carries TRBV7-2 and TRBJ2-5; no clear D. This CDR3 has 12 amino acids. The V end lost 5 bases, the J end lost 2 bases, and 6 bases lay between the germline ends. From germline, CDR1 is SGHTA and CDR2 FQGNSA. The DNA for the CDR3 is TGTGCCAGCAGCCCACTTCAAGAGACCCAGTACTTC. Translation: CASSPLQETQYF.